The clone carrying this TCR beta chain showed up just a few times. The primer mix had 60 Vbeta and 13 Jbeta primers. Measured with immunoSEQ multiplex PCR; TCRdb has only the in-frame clones, and not every one. The table records about 190,000 clones, around 82% of them present only once. This entry comes from a study of cytomegalovirus exposure and HLA in healthy donors. Germline V CDR1 and CDR2: LNHDA, SQIVND (reference sequence). The CDR3 spans 15 residues. Trimming stripped 1 base from V and 0 bases from J, with 8 bases between. This clonotype was obtained from a woman aged 25 to 39 in good health and CMV-seropositive. Sequenced input: PBMCs. The rearrangement joins TRBV19 to TRBJ2-3; D is perhaps TRBD2 (6 bases). Here the CDR3 reads CASSIGAGSTDTQYF. As DNA, the CDR3 is TGTGCCAGTAGTATAGGAGCGGGTAGCACAGATACGCAGTATTTT.